This is a list of T cell receptor beta chains from one sample in a study of blood T cell repertoires in COVID-19. The table came from immunoSEQ multiplex PCR; TCRdb's copy has only in-frame clones and leaves some out. This table has 70,000 or so clones, approximately 90% appearing once. The sequenced material came from peripheral blood. Every receptor here comes from a human donor in a cohort sampled during active COVID-19. Each CDR3 is given without its conserved first and last residue. Fields, in order: CDR3 protein, J gene, V gene.

CDR3: ASSADTEGLYTQY
J: TRBJ2-3
V: TRBV6-4

CDR3: ASTKTRGQGGDEQF
J: TRBJ2-1
V: TRBV5-1

CDR3: ASSFRGGSEGGELF
J: TRBJ2-2
V: TRBV7-6

CDR3: ASSFPTFPDRTGSTDTQY
J: TRBJ2-3
V: TRBV28

CDR3: ASSFGGSPYNEQF
J: TRBJ2-1
V: TRBV5-4

CDR3: ASSHGSSGRIDTQY
J: TRBJ2-3
V: TRBV3-1/TRBV3-2

CDR3: ASSSGRGQGVGGYT
J: TRBJ1-2
V: TRBV7-9

CDR3: ASSNTDNSPLH
J: TRBJ1-6
V: TRBV12-3/TRBV12-4

CDR3: ATSDLSGGVDETQY
J: TRBJ2-5
V: TRBV24-1

CDR3: ASSKDRDNSQPQH
J: TRBJ1-5
V: TRBV19

CDR3: ATSRDQGSVSQQY
J: TRBJ2-7
V: TRBV15

CDR3: ASSQWDRSYNEQF
J: TRBJ2-1
V: TRBV4-1

CDR3: ASSVPGQYEQY
J: TRBJ2-7
V: TRBV7-2

CDR3: ASSLEAAGTQY
J: TRBJ2-5
V: TRBV5-1

CDR3: ASSLLAGGDGELF
J: TRBJ2-2
V: TRBV6-5

CDR3: ASSELRGYEQY
J: TRBJ2-7
V: TRBV6-1

CDR3: ASGRDRGPGETQY
J: TRBJ2-5
V: TRBV19

CDR3: ASSLASSGNHEQY
J: TRBJ2-7
V: TRBV5-4

CDR3: ASSPPRGAGRDTQY
J: TRBJ2-3
V: TRBV28

CDR3: ASSQDTWRRQY
J: TRBJ2-4
V: TRBV4-1

CDR3: ASGSPGPQH
J: TRBJ1-5
V: TRBV3-1/TRBV3-2

CDR3: ASSVGELAYGYT
J: TRBJ1-2
V: TRBV19

CDR3: ASSLVASGYNEQF
J: TRBJ2-1
V: TRBV7-3

CDR3: ATSTTSGSVRNEQF
J: TRBJ2-1
V: TRBV2

CDR3: ASSRDRGRGEQF
J: TRBJ2-1
V: TRBV7-2

CDR3: ASSPGRSYEQY
J: TRBJ2-7
V: TRBV7-9

CDR3: ASSSPRTDLNYGYT
J: TRBJ1-2
V: TRBV7-9

CDR3: ASSSGTSGSWRDGELF
J: TRBJ2-2
V: TRBV6-2/TRBV6-3

CDR3: AMQNTQGGELF
J: TRBJ2-2
V: TRBV10-3

CDR3: ASSISGYNEQF
J: TRBJ2-1
V: TRBV19

CDR3: ASSYGWSRSAGANEQF
J: TRBJ2-1
V: TRBV6-2/TRBV6-3

CDR3: SAQHGTGNQPQH
J: TRBJ1-5
V: TRBV29-1

CDR3: AGREDRGTGELF
J: TRBJ2-2
V: TRBV7-9

CDR3: ASSPGLAGAVGELF
J: TRBJ2-2
V: TRBV6-4

CDR3: ASSLAVTSGSSYNEQF
J: TRBJ2-1
V: TRBV5-1

CDR3: ASSEAGGAGY
J: TRBJ2-3
V: TRBV2

CDR3: ASTLGASGANVLT
J: TRBJ2-6
V: TRBV11-2

CDR3: SVESSSGRSYNEQF
J: TRBJ2-1
V: TRBV29-1

CDR3: ASSSKSWSPRTGQETQY
J: TRBJ2-5
V: TRBV18

CDR3: ASSFGTGYNEQF
J: TRBJ2-1
V: TRBV19

CDR3: ASSQPSPGTGGSYGYT
J: TRBJ1-2
V: TRBV3-1/TRBV3-2

CDR3: ASSLAAGNSYNEQF
J: TRBJ2-1
V: TRBV5-1

CDR3: ASSLGTGGSPQH
J: TRBJ1-5
V: TRBV13

CDR3: ASSALPPPPAYEQY
J: TRBJ2-7
V: TRBV19

CDR3: ASSLNLKGPTEAF
J: TRBJ1-1
V: TRBV27

CDR3: ASSSRQGSGTDTQY
J: TRBJ2-3
V: TRBV7-9

CDR3: AWMRGFTEAF
J: TRBJ1-1
V: TRBV30

CDR3: ASSSLETQY
J: TRBJ2-5
V: TRBV11-3

CDR3: ASSLRGRADVDTQY
J: TRBJ2-3
V: TRBV5-1

CDR3: ASSEFVGGGSTDTQY
J: TRBJ2-3
V: TRBV25-1

CDR3: ASSLVPLGTDTQY
J: TRBJ2-3
V: TRBV5-1

CDR3: ASSQPGQRGSYT
J: TRBJ1-2
V: TRBV14